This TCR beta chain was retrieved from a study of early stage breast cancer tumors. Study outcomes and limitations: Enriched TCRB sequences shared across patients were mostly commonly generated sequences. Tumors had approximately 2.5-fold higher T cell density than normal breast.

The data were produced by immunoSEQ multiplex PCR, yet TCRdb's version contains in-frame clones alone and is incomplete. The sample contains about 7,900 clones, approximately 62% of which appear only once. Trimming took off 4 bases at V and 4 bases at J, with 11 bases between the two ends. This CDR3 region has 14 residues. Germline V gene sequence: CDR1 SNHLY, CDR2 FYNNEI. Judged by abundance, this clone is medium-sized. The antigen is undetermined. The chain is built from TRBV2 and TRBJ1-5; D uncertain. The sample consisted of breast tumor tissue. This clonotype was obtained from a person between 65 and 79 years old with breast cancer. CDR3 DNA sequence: TGTGCCAGCAGTGGATTATCGGAGAATCAGCCCCAGCATTTT. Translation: CASSGLSENQPQHF.